This record looks at one T cell receptor (beta chain) sequence and its context. This clonotype showed up many times. The antigen it binds to is not known. Within one base of it there is no much larger clone, and no base qualities were kept. These data come from a study of T cell repertoires in cytomegalovirus infection (dated by TCRdb to about 2019). A note on the overall study: Donor HLA type was relevant to the analysis, as public TCR beta signatures indicated carriage of CMV infection together with the matching HLA type.

Overall results and qualifications from the work: Carriers of CMV infection plus the relevant HLA type were discriminated by the cumulative frequency of public TCR beta family members in the study cohort and in an independent roughly 350-donor cohort. The ex vivo response was dominated by HLA-C-restricted CMV-specific TCR beta clonotypes, which also provided the single most frequent clonotype in two of eight donors.

Reading from cysteine to phenylalanine, the CDR3 counts 15 amino acids. Only the CDR3 part of the read is kept: 45 bases, read in frame from the first base. CDR1 is given as MNHEY and CDR2 as SMNVEV, both from the germline V gene (reference sequence). V loses 7 bases, J loses 5 bases, and the germline ends lie 20 bases apart. Sequenced on an Illumina HiSeq 1500. TCRdb applied fastp at Q25 and MiXCR to the public reads, then kept only in-frame beta chains. Rows with a matching CDR3 protein are joined into one entry that keeps the most common DNA and genes. This sample gives about 76,000 distinct CDR3 sequences in total; about 3.8% of them show up just once. The ten largest clones take up less than 5% of the sample.

The sequence was obtained from a human donor in good health (CMV status not recorded). Some clones in this sample may be carry-over from other donors' samples. The specimen sequenced was PBMCs. The chain is encoded by TRBV27 joined to TRBJ2-5; TRBD2 is possibly the D segment (5 matching bases). The CDR3 amino acid sequence is: CASKRGGLSGETQYF. In nucleotide form, the sequence is TGTGCCAGCAAAAGAGGAGGATTAAGTGGTGAGACCCAGTACTTC.